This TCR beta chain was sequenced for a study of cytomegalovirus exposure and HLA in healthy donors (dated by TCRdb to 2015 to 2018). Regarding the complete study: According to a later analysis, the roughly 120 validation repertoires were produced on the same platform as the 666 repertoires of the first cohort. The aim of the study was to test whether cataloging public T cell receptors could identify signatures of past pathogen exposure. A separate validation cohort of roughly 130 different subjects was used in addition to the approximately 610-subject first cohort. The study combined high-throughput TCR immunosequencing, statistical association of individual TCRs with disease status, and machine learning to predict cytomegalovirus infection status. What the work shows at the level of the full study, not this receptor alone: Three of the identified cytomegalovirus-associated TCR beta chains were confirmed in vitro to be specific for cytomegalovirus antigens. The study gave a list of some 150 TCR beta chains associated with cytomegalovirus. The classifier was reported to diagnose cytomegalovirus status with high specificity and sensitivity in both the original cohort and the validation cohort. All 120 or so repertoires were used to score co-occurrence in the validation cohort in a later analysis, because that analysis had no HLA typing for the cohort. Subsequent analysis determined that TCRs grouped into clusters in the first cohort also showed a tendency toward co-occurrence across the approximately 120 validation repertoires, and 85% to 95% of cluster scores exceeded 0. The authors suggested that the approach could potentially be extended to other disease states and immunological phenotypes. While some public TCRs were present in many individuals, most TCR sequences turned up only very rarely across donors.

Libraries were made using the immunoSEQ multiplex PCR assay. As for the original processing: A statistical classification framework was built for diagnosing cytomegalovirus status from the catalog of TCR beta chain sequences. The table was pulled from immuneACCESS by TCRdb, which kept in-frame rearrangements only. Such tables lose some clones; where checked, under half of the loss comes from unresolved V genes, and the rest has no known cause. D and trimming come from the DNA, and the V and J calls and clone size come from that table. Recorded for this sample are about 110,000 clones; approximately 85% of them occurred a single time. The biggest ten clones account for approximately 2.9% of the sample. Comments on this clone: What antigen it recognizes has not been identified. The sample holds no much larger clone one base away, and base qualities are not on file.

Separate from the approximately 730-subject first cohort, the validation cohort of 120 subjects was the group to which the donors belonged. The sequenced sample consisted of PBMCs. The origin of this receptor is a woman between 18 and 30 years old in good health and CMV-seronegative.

The base sequence is TGTGCCAGCAGTTTCGGGGGTTACACTGAAGCTTTCTTT. This gives the protein CASSFGGYTEAFF. The rearranged segments are TRBV27 and TRBJ1-1, and perhaps TRBD1 as D gene, on 5 matching bases. The CDR3 runs 13 amino acids, cysteine and phenylalanine included. The kept DNA is CDR3 alone, 39 bases in frame from the first base. Sequences MNHEY (CDR1) and SMNVEV (CDR2) are obtained from the germline V gene (reference sequence). Trimming takes 3 bases from V and 3 bases from J, and the germline ends sit 8 bases apart.